The 2 T cell receptor beta chains in this list originate from one sample, sequenced in a study of CD4 T cells in relation to SARS-CoV-2 and coronaviruses. Their antigens are not known. CD4+ T cells from unexposed donors were obtained before the COVID-19 pandemic (2011-2018). After about 10 days of culture, CD4+ T cells were isolated. Clones were read by immunoSEQ multiplex PCR, and TCRdb kept only the in-frame ones, dropping some. In the table there are 15,000 to 25,000 clones, around 80% of which are singletons. The sequenced sample was CD4+ T cells from PBMCs, cultured in vitro. The receptor set was obtained from a human donor in good health.

The chain is built from TRBV4-1 and TRBJ2-2, with 15 positions matching TRBD2. The CDR3 covers 17 residues. CDR1 and CDR2 from the germline V gene are MGHRA and YSYEKL. V was clipped by 2 bases and J by 4 bases; unmatched bases: 2. The CDR3 nucleotides are TGCGCCAGCAGCCAAAGGACTAGCGGGAGGGCCACCGGGGAGCTGTTTTTT. Protein: CASSQRTSGRATGELFF.

This chain joins TRBV14 and TRBJ1-6; TRBD1 aligns across 8 bases. The germline V gene encodes CDR1 SGHDN and CDR2 FVKESK. The CDR3 is 15 amino acids. Trimming cost V 1 base and J 8 bases; bases outside gene matches: 4. The CDR3: CASSQGLTGDSPLHF. CDR3 nucleotides: TGTGCCAGCAGCCAAGGTCTGACAGGGGATTCACCCCTCCACTTT.